This T cell receptor (beta chain) was identified in a study of cytomegalovirus exposure and HLA in healthy donors. Whole-study results and caveats: The Asian-associated ancestry cluster reportedly had fewer N-insertions than the approximately 670-donor mean in a later analysis.

Germline V gene lookup returns CDR1 MNHEY and CDR2 SVGAGI. The CDR3 is made up of 14 amino acids. After removal of 2 bases from V and 7 bases from J, the junction contained 4 bases not matched to a gene. Note on this clone: Its antigen remains unidentified.

Primers: 60 Vbeta forward and 13 Jbeta reverse. TCRdb's table, derived via immunoSEQ multiplex PCR, lists solely in-frame clones and lacks some. The sample lists 100,000 to 150,000 clones; 74% were seen once. Source material: PBMCs. The clonotype was recovered from a male donor in good health and CMV-seronegative. The rearrangement links TRBV6-5 to TRBJ1-5; 8 bases are shared with TRBD1. The chain's CDR3 is CASSYDRDRQPQHF. As DNA, the CDR3 is TGTGCCAGCAGTTACGACAGGGACAGGCAGCCCCAGCATTTT.